This T cell receptor beta chain was captured in a study of blood T cell repertoires in COVID-19. TCRdb's table, derived via immunoSEQ multiplex PCR, lists solely in-frame clones and lacks some. The sample lists around 100,000 clones; about 83% were seen once. The CDR3 loop spans 17 amino acids. Trimming shortened V by 6 bases and J by 3 bases, and 20 bases separated the two germline ends. Germline CDR1 is PRHDT and CDR2 is FYEKMQ (reference sequence). The chain carries TRBV13 and TRBJ2-2; D is possibly TRBD2 (7 bases). The sequenced sample was peripheral blood. This clonotype was sampled from a human donor in a cohort sampled during active COVID-19. CDR3 coding DNA: TGTGCCAGCAGTCACCCCTCGCGGGGGCTGGACACCGGGGAGCTGTTTTTT. Protein sequence: CASSHPSRGLDTGELFF.